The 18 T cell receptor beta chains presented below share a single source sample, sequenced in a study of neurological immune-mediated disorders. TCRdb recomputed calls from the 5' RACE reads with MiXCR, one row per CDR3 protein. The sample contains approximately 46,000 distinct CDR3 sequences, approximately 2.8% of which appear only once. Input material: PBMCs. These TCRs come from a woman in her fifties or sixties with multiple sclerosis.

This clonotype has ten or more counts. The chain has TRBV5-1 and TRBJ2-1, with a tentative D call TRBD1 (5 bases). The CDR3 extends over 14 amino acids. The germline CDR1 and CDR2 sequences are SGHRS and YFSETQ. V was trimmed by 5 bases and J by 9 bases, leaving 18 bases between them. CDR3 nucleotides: TGCGCCAGCAGTATTGGGCAGGGTCAGGGTGAGCAGTTCTTC. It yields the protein CASSIGQGQGEQFF. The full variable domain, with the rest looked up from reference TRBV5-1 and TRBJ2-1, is KAGVTQTPRYLIKTRGQQVTLSCSPISGHRSVSWYQQTPGQGLQFLFEYFSETQRNKGNFPGRFSGRQFSNSRSEMNVSTLELGDSALYLCASSIGQGQGEQFFGPGTRLTVL.

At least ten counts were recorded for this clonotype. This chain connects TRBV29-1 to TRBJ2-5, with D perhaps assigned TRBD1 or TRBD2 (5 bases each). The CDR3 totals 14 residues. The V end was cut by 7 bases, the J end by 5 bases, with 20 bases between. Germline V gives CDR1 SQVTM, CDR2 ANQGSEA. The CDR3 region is CSATAAGSGETQYF. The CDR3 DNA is TGCAGCGCTACCGCGGCAGGGAGTGGGGAGACCCAGTACTTC.

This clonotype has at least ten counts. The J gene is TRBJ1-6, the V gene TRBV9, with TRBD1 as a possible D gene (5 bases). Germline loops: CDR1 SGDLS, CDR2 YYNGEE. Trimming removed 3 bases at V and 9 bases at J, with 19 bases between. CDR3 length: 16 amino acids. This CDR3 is CASSAPGTLGSSPLHF. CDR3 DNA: TGTGCCAGCAGCGCCCCCGGGACCTTGGGGAGTTCACCCCTCCACTTT. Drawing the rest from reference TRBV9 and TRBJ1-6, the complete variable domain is DSGVTQTPKHLITATGQRVTLRCSPRSGDLSVYWYQQSLDQGLQFLIQYYNGEERAKGNILERFSAQQFPDLHSELNLSSLELGDSALYFCASSAPGTLGSSPLHFGNGTRLTVT.

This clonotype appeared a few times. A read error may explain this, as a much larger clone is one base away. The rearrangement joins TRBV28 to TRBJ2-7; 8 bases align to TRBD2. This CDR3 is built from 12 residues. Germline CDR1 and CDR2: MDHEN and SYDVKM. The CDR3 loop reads CDSSDSGNEQYF. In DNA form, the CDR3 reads TGTGACAGCAGTGATAGCGGGAACGAGCAGTACTTC. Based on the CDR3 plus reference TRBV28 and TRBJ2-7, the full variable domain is DVKVTQSSRYLVKRTGEKVFLECVQDMDHENMFWYRQDPGLGLRLIYFSYDVKMKEKGDIPEGYSVSREKKERFSLILESASTNQTSMYLCDSSDSGNEQYFGPGTRLTVT.

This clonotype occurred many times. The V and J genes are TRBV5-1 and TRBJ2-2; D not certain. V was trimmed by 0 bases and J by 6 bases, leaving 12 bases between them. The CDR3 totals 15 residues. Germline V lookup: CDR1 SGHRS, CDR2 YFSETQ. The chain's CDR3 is CASSLGPAEPGELFF. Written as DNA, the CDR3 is TGCGCCAGCAGCTTGGGTCCAGCAGAGCCCGGGGAGCTGTTTTTT.

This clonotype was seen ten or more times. CDR3 residues: CASSYSLPTQYF. The CDR3 DNA follows: TGTGCCAGCAGTTACAGCCTACCGACGCAGTATTTT. The V gene is TRBV12-3 or TRBV12-4, the J gene TRBJ2-3, with D unclear. The CDR3 contains 12 residues. The V and J ends lost 4 bases and 9 bases respectively, with 11 bases between them.

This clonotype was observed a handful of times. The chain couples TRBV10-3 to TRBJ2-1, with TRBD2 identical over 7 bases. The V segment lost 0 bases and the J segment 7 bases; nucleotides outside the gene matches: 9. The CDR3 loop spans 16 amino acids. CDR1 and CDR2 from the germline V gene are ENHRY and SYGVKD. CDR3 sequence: CAISESAGEAMNEQFF. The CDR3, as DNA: TGTGCCATCAGTGAGTCGGCGGGGGAGGCAATGAATGAGCAGTTCTTC.

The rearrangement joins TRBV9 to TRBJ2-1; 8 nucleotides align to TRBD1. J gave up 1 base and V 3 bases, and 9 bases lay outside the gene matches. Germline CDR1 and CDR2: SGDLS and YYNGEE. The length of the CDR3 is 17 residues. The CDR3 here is CASSGSPDRVSYNEQFF. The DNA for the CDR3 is TGTGCCAGCAGCGGGAGCCCGGACAGGGTTTCCTACAATGAGCAGTTCTTC.

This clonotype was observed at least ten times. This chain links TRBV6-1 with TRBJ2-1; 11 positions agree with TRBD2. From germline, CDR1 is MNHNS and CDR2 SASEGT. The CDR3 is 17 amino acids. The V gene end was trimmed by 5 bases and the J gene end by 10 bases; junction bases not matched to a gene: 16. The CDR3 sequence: CASSPKLAGVSKVEQFF. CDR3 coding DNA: TGTGCCAGCAGTCCGAAACTAGCGGGGGTTTCGAAGGTCGAGCAGTTCTTC.

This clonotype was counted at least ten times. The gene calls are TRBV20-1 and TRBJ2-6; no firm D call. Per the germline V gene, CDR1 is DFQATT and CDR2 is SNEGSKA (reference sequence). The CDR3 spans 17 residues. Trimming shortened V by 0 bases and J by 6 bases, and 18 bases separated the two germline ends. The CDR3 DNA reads TGCAGTGCTAGAGATCCGCGATCGGGTCGATCGGCCAACGTCCTGACTTTC. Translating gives CSARDPRSGRSANVLTF.

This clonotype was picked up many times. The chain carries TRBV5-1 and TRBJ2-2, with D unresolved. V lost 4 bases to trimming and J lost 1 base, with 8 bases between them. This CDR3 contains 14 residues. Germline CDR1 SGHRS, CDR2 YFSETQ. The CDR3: CASSPTGNTGELFF. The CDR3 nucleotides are TGCGCCAGCAGCCCGACGGGGAACACCGGGGAGCTGTTTTTT.

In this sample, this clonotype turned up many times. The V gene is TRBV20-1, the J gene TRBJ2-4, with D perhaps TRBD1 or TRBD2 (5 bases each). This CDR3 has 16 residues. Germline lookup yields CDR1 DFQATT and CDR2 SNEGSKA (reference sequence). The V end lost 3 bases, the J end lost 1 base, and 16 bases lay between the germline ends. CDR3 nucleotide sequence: TGCAGTGCTAGTAATCAAGGTTGGGGGGCCAAAAACATTCAGTACTTC. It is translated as CSASNQGWGAKNIQYF.

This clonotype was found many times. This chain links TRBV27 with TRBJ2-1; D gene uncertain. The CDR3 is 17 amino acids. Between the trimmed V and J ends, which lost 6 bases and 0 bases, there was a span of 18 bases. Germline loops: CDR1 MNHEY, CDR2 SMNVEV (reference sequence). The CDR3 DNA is TGTGCCAGCAGCCCTAACAGTTATTTAAGCTCCTACAATGAGCAGTTCTTC. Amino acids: CASSPNSYLSSYNEQFF.

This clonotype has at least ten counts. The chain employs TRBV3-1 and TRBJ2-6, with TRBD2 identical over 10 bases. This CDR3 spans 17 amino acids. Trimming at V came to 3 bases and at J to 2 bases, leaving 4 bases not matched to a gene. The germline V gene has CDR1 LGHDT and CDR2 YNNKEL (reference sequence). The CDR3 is CASSQTGTSAGANVLTF. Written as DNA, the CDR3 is TGTGCCAGCAGCCAGACCGGGACTAGCGCTGGGGCCAACGTCCTGACTTTC.

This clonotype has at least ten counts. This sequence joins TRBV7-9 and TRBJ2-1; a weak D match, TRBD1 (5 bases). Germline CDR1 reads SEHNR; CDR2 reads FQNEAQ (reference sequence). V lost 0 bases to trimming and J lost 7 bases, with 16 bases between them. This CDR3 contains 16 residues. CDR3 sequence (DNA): TGTGCCAGCAGCTTAGCGTCTTTTATGTCAGGGAATGAGCAGTTCTTC. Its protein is CASSLASFMSGNEQFF.

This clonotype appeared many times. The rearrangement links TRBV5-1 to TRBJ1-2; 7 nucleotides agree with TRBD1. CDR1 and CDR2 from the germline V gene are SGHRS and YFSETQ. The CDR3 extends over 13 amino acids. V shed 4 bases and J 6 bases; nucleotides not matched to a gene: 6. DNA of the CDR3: TGCGCCAGCAGCGTGACAGGGAGCAATGGCTACACCTTC. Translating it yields CASSVTGSNGYTF.

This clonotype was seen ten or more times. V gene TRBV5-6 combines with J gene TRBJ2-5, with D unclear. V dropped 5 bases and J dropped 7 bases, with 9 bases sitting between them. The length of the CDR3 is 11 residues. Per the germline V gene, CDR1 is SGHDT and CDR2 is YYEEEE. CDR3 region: CASSLATTQYF. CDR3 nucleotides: TGTGCCAGCAGTCTGGCAACGACCCAGTACTTC.

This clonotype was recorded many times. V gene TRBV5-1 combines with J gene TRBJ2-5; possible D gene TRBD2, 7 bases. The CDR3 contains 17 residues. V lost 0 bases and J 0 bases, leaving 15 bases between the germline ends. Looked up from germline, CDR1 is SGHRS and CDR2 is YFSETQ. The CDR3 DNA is TGCGCCAGCAGCTTGGGAACTGGGGGGGGCCACCAAGAGACCCAGTACTTC. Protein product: CASSLGTGGGHQETQYF.